These 8 T cell receptor beta chains were sequenced from one sample in a study of CD4+ T cells in melanoma. Method: immunoSEQ multiplex PCR; TCRdb's copy keeps in-frame clones and lacks some. This table has about 18,000 clones, 81% appearing once. The sequenced sample was cells from a culture (not recorded whether cultured in vitro). The source is a human donor with melanoma.

This clone was detected only once. V and J are TRBV29-1 and TRBJ2-7; D assignment may be TRBD1 or TRBD2 (5 bases each). V lost 4 bases, J lost 9 bases, and 13 bases lay in between. The CDR3 is 11 amino acids. Looked up from germline, CDR1 is SQVTM and CDR2 is ANQGSEA. Here the CDR3 DNA reads TGCAGCGTTGCCGGGGCTTCCGCGCAGTACTTC. Translated, it gives CSVAGASAQYF.

This chain links TRBV7-9 with TRBJ2-5; D gene uncertain. The CDR3 is 13 residues long. V lost 1 base and J 13 bases, leaving 16 bases between the germline ends. CDR1 is SEHNR and CDR2 is FQNEAQ in the germline V gene (reference sequence). CDR3 nucleotide sequence: TGTGCCAGCAGCTTAGACGTATTACGGGTACGGTACTTC. This translates into CASSLDVLRVRYF. Full variable domain (remainder filled in from reference TRBV7-9 and TRBJ2-5): DTGVSQNPRHKITKRGQNVTFRCDPISEHNRLYWYRQTLGQGPEFLTYFQNEAQLEKSRLLSDRFSAERPKGSFSTLEIQRTEQGDSAMYLCASSLDVLRVRYFGPGTRLLVL.

This chain joins TRBV4-1 and TRBJ2-2; D is undetermined. The CDR3 consists of 15 residues. The germline V gene encodes CDR1 MGHRA and CDR2 YSYEKL. The ends were cut back, 1 base at V and 1 base at J, with 7 bases in the middle. CDR3 sequence reads: CASSQADRNTGELFF. CDR3 in DNA: TGCGCCAGCAGCCAAGCGGATCGGAACACCGGGGAGCTGTTTTTT.

The V call is TRBV11-2, the J call TRBJ1-2; D gene ambiguous. Trimming took 0 bases from V and 8 from J, leaving 13 bases between them. Germline V gene lookup returns CDR1 SGHAT and CDR2 FQNNGV. This CDR3 region has 14 residues. The CDR3 protein is CASSLDMGYNGYTF. In DNA, the CDR3 is TGTGCCAGCAGCTTAGATATGGGGTATAACGGCTACACCTTC.

Here the CDR3 reads CASRGHSNTEAFF. As DNA, the CDR3 is TGTGCCAGCAGGGGACACTCCAACACTGAAGCTTTCTTT. The rearrangement uses TRBV9 and TRBJ1-1; D perhaps matches TRBD1 (6 bases). The CDR3 has 13 amino acids. Germline values: CDR1 SGDLS, CDR2 YYNGEE. V lost 5 bases and J lost 2, with 10 bases in between.

The chain recombines TRBV19 with TRBJ2-2, with a weak D call TRBD1 (5 bases). Per germline, CDR1 LNHDA and CDR2 SQIVND (reference sequence). The length of the CDR3 is 16 residues. V was clipped by 5 bases and J by 1 base, with 14 bases between them. The CDR3, as DNA: TGTGCCAGTAGTCATCGCAGGCAGGGGAACACCGGGGAGCTGTTTTTT. Residues: CASSHRRQGNTGELFF.

The V and J genes are TRBV4-1 and TRBJ1-4, with 9 bases fitting TRBD1. V lost 4 bases, J lost 4 bases, and 10 bases stayed unmatched. This CDR3 is 17 amino acids long. CDR1 is MGHRA, CDR2 YSYEKL, per germline. The CDR3: CASSRRTGGVGNEKLFF. The DNA for the CDR3 is TGCGCCAGCAGCCGCCGAACAGGGGGCGTAGGTAATGAAAAACTGTTTTTT.

The chain employs TRBV11-2 and TRBJ2-5; possibly TRBD1 for D (5 bases). The J call is doubtful: the DNA matches TRBJ2-7 better. The CDR3 runs to 13 residues. From germline, CDR1 is SGHAT and CDR2 FQNNGV. This chain's CDR3 is CASSRTRDYEQYF. The CDR3 nucleotides read TGTGCCAGCAGCCGGACCAGGGACTACGAGCAGTACTTC.